The clone carrying this T cell receptor beta chain was picked up many times. The antigen remains unidentified. The data stem from a study of molecular identifiers for immune sequencing clone quantification. Across the whole study: Replicate experiments divided RNA from around 20,000 or 100,000 naive CD8 cells into five parts and sequenced four.

Broader study findings: Clones exceeding 20 RNA copies carried over 97% of effector molecules but under 1% of naive-cell molecules.

Preparation methods for the bulk TCR libraries were those previously described, with listed TCR primers. TCRdb analysed the PCR reads with MiXCR anew, one entry per CDR3 protein. The table has more than 450,000 distinct CDR3 sequences, about a fifth seen once. Sorting recovered naive CD8 T cells on a CD8+CD4-CCR7+CD45RA+ profile. V was trimmed by 3 bases and J by 3 bases, leaving 14 bases between them. The CDR3 contains 15 residues. The receptor comes from a human donor in good health. Some libraries in this study had Jurkat cell RNA spiked in. The source material was naive CD8+ T cells from blood, with Jurkat cell RNA spiked in. Regarding subset: FACS-sorted CD8+CD4-CCR7+CD45RA+ naive T cells. The chain carries TRBV12-3 or TRBV12-4 and TRBJ1-1; D call uncertain. Written as DNA, the CDR3 is TGTGCCAGCAGTTTGTCCCCCTCGGCGGACACTGAAGCTTTCTTT. This gives the protein CASSLSPSADTEAFF.